The source of this T cell receptor (beta chain) is a study of shared clonotypes between healthy human individuals. Assay used: immunoSEQ multiplex PCR; TCRdb lists only in-frame clones, some missing. The sample carries about 2.4 million clones, over 85% recorded once. The material sequenced was naive CD4+ T cells sorted from blood. Subset described: CD45RA+ positively selected. This clonotype was sampled from a man younger than 35 in good health.

The chain's CDR3 is CATRGQHGELFF. In DNA form, the CDR3 reads TGTGCCACTAGGGGACAGCACGGGGAGCTGTTTTTT. The V call is TRBV19, the J call TRBJ2-2; 7 nucleotides align to TRBD1. The V and J ends lost 10 bases and 7 bases, in that order; junction bases with no gene match: 6. The CDR3 runs to 12 residues. Germline values: CDR1 LNHDA, CDR2 SQIVND (reference sequence).